The 19 T cell receptor beta chains in this list originate from one sample, sequenced in a study of T cells in Graves' hyperthyroidism and ophthalmopathy. Amplified regions were TCR beta CDR3 sequences from RNA transcripts. Researchers ran a first-round RT-PCR on the TCR CDR3 using the HTBI primer set. Using its own MiXCR run on the multiplex PCR reads, TCRdb lists one record per CDR3 protein. This sample has about 510,000 distinct CDR3 sequences, with 13% to 15% found just once. Specimen: blood. These receptors were obtained from a woman aged 40 to 49 with Graves' hyperthyroidism.

This clonotype was observed many times. The V and J genes are TRBV12-3 or TRBV12-4 and TRBJ2-3, with a possible D match to TRBD2 (5 bases). Trimming pared 0 bases from V and 3 bases from J, leaving 7 bases between. The CDR3 totals 14 residues. The CDR3: CASSLATRTDTQYF. The DNA of the CDR3 is TGTGCCAGCAGTTTAGCCACTAGGACAGATACGCAGTATTTT.

At least ten counts were recorded for this clonotype. The chain recombines TRBV9 with TRBJ1-1; D is perhaps TRBD1 (5 bases). The germline V gene encodes CDR1 SGDLS and CDR2 YYNGEE. The V and J ends lost 4 bases and 4 bases respectively, with 14 bases between them. The CDR3 sequence is 14 residues long. The CDR3 coding sequence is TGTGCCAGCAGCTCCGGGACCGTTGCCACTGAAGCTTTCTTT. Its protein is CASSSGTVATEAFF.

There are many counts of this clonotype. V and J are TRBV28 and TRBJ2-7; 9 bases align to TRBD1. V dropped 6 bases and J dropped 5; count of bases not matched to a gene: 11. CDR3 length: 15 residues. Germline loops: CDR1 MDHEN, CDR2 SYDVKM. Here the CDR3 reads CASRFLGGQGNEQYF. The CDR3 DNA reads as TGTGCCAGCAGGTTTTTGGGGGGACAGGGCAACGAGCAGTACTTC. The full variable domain, rest sourced from reference TRBV28 and TRBJ2-7, is DVKVTQSSRYLVKRTGEKVFLECVQDMDHENMFWYRQDPGLGLRLIYFSYDVKMKEKGDIPEGYSVSREKKERFSLILESASTNQTSMYLCASRFLGGQGNEQYFGPGTRLTVT.

The table lists this clonotype with many counts. The V gene is TRBV7-2, the J gene TRBJ2-5, with a possible D match to TRBD2 (6 bases). From germline, CDR1 is SGHTA and CDR2 FQGNSA. V was shortened by 3 bases and J by 7 bases, with 18 bases between the two germline ends. The CDR3 runs 15 residues. CDR3 sequence reads: CASSLGRGTQGTQYF. CDR3 sequence (DNA): TGTGCCAGCAGCTTGGGCCGGGGGACCCAGGGGACCCAGTACTTC.

This clonotype came up many times. V and J are TRBV7-7 and TRBJ2-5; 9 nucleotides match TRBD1. This CDR3 is 15 amino acids long. Germline CDR1 reads SSHAT; CDR2 reads FNYEAQ (reference sequence). Written as DNA, the CDR3 is TGTGCTAGCCAAGCCGGACAGGGGAGACAAGAGACCCAGTACTTC. As protein: CASQAGQGRQETQYF.

The chain has TRBV5-1 and TRBJ2-7, with D tentatively TRBD2 (6 bases). The germline V gene encodes CDR1 SGHRS and CDR2 YFSETQ. Trimming took off 0 bases at V and 6 bases at J, with 10 bases between the two ends. The CDR3 runs to 13 residues. The CDR3 loop is CASSLDGRSEQYF. The CDR3 nucleotides are TGCGCCAGCAGCTTGGACGGGAGATCCGAGCAGTACTTC.

In its sample, this clonotype was seen a few times. The genes are TRBV29-1 and TRBJ2-3; 10 bases match TRBD2. The CDR3 runs 16 residues. Germline V lookup: CDR1 SQVTM, CDR2 ANQGSEA. The ends lost 6 bases at V and 3 bases at J; junction bases unmatched: 12. The CDR3 spells CSVHTRGTSVTDTQYF. Written as DNA, the CDR3 is TGCAGCGTCCACACCAGGGGGACTAGCGTTACAGATACGCAGTATTTT.

This clonotype came up a few times. The rearrangement joins TRBV2 to TRBJ2-3; D is unclear. Germline-derived CDR1 and CDR2 are SNHLY and FYNNEI. V lost 6 bases to trimming and J lost 5 bases, with 21 bases between them. The CDR3 totals 16 residues. The CDR3 DNA follows: TGTGCCAGCAGATCGCAAATGAAGCGAGTTGGAGATACGCAGTATTTT. Its translation is CASRSQMKRVGDTQYF.

This clonotype was picked up many times. The chain recombines TRBV20-1 with TRBJ2-5; the D gene is possibly TRBD2 (5 bases). V lost 6 bases to trimming and J lost 0 bases, with 17 bases between them. The germline V gene has CDR1 DFQATT and CDR2 SNEGSKA (reference sequence). The CDR3 consists of 15 residues. This chain's CDR3 is CSAPTGFGNQETQYF. The CDR3 DNA reads as TGCAGTGCGCCGACTGGTTTCGGGAACCAAGAGACCCAGTACTTC.

In its sample, this clonotype was seen many times. The chain uses TRBV28 and TRBJ2-7, with 8 bases matching TRBD1. In germline, CDR1 is MDHEN, CDR2 SYDVKM. The CDR3 extends over 14 amino acids. Losses at the gene ends were 3 bases for V and 5 bases for J; bases not matched to a gene: 6. The CDR3, as DNA: TGTGCCAGCAGTTTTGTCAGGGGGCTAAACGAGCAGTACTTC. Encoded protein: CASSFVRGLNEQYF.

CDR3 protein: CASRPQPLSGNTIYF. In DNA, the CDR3 is TGTGCCAGCAGACCACAACCCCTCTCTGGAAACACCATATATTTT. The V call is TRBV12-3 or TRBV12-4, the J call TRBJ1-3; no clear D. V gave up 6 bases and J gave up 0 bases, with 12 bases separating them. The CDR3 is made up of 15 amino acids.

This clonotype was counted many times. This chain connects TRBV18 to TRBJ1-1; no clear D. The length of the CDR3 is 14 residues. Per germline, CDR1 KGHSH and CDR2 LQKENI. The ends were cut back, 2 bases at V and 7 bases at J, with 14 bases in the middle. CDR3 bases: TGTGCCAGCTCACCAGGGGTACAAGATAGTGAAGCTTTCTTT. This gives the protein CASSPGVQDSEAFF.

There are a few counts of this clonotype. This chain uses TRBV20-1 with TRBJ2-1; 11 bases are a match to TRBD2. Germline assignment: CDR1 DFQATT and CDR2 SNEGSKA (reference sequence). Germline trimming cut 6 bases from V and 3 bases from J; bases unmatched to any gene: 7. The CDR3 consists of 15 residues. The CDR3 DNA reads TGCAGTGCCAGACGACTAGCGGGACTCTACAATGAGCAGTTCTTC. Its protein is CSARRLAGLYNEQFF.

Ten or more counts support this clonotype. The chain links TRBV12-3 or TRBV12-4 to TRBJ2-2, with 9 bases identical to TRBD1. Germline trimming cut 6 bases from V and 4 bases from J; bases unmatched to any gene: 3. The length of the CDR3 is 14 residues. CDR3 nucleotides: TGTGCCAGCAGACCACAGGGGGCCACCGGGGAGCTGTTTTTT. Translating gives CASRPQGATGELFF.

This clonotype was seen repeatedly, ten times or more. This chain links TRBV28 with TRBJ2-7, with 8 bases identical to TRBD1. Germline CDR1 is MDHEN and CDR2 is SYDVKM. The CDR3 totals 15 residues. V dropped 6 bases and J dropped 3; count of bases not matched to a gene: 10. Here the CDR3 reads CASSSAGTGNYEQYF. In DNA, the CDR3 is TGTGCCAGCAGCTCCGCCGGGACAGGAAACTACGAGCAGTACTTC. Looking up the rest from reference TRBV28 and TRBJ2-7 gives the full variable domain: DVKVTQSSRYLVKRTGEKVFLECVQDMDHENMFWYRQDPGLGLRLIYFSYDVKMKEKGDIPEGYSVSREKKERFSLILESASTNQTSMYLCASSSAGTGNYEQYFGPGTRLTVT.

This clonotype was picked up many times. J is TRBJ2-7 and V is TRBV30; 7 bases align to TRBD2. V dropped 1 base and J dropped 1; count of bases not matched to a gene: 7. Germline V gene sequence: CDR1 GTSNPN, CDR2 SVGIG (reference sequence). The CDR3 loop spans 15 amino acids. The CDR3 is CAWSALAVKSYEQYF. CDR3 coding DNA: TGTGCCTGGAGTGCCCTAGCGGTAAAATCCTACGAGCAGTACTTC.

The chain uses TRBV10-3 and TRBJ1-1, with TRBD1 identical over 7 bases. Germline V gene sequence: CDR1 ENHRY, CDR2 SYGVKD. CDR3 length: 15 amino acids. With 6 bases clipped from V and 6 bases from J, the junction kept 13 bases outside the gene matches. This chain's CDR3 is CAIRILQGGKAEAFF. The CDR3 DNA reads TGTGCCATCAGGATTCTTCAGGGGGGAAAGGCTGAAGCTTTCTTT.

There are many counts of this clonotype. The V and J genes are TRBV2 and TRBJ1-1, with D perhaps TRBD1 (6 bases). V lost 6 bases and J lost 6, with 11 bases in between. The CDR3 consists of 12 residues. Germline CDR1 reads SNHLY; CDR2 reads FYNNEI. CDR3 in DNA: TGTGCCAGCAGCGGACAGAGTTCTGAAGCTTTCTTT. It specifies CASSGQSSEAFF.

The V gene is TRBV28, the J gene TRBJ1-2; maybe TRBD1 (5 bases). Trimming removed 3 bases from V and 0 bases from J, with 14 bases in between. Germline V gives CDR1 MDHEN, CDR2 SYDVKM. CDR3 length equals 16 residues. The CDR3 region has the DNA TGTGCCAGCAGTTTTGAGGGACTGCAGCCTAACTATGGCTACACCTTC. Translation: CASSFEGLQPNYGYTF.